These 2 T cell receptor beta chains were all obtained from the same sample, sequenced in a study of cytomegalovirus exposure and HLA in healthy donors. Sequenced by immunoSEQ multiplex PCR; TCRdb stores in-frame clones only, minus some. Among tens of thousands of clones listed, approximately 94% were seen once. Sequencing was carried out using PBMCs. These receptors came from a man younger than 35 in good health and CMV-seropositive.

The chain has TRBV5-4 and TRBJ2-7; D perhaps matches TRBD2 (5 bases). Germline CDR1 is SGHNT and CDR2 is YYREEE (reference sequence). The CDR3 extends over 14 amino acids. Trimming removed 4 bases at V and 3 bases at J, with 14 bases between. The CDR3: CASSPATGNYEQYF. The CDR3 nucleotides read TGTGCCAGCAGCCCGGCGACGGGAAACTACGAGCAGTACTTC.

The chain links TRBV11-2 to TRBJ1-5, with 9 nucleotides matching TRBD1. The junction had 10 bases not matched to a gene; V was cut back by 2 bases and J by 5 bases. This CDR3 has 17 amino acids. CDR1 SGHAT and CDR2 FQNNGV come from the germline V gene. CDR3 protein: CASSLTGGDRAHQPQHF. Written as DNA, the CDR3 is TGTGCCAGCAGCTTAACGGGGGGGGACAGGGCTCATCAGCCCCAGCATTTT.